This T cell receptor beta chain came from a study of T cells in localized non-small cell lung cancer. Germline CDR1 reads SNHLY; CDR2 reads FYNNEI. V was pared by 2 bases and J by 2 bases, with 12 bases of the junction left unmatched. The CDR3 totals 17 residues. The data were produced by immunoSEQ multiplex PCR, yet TCRdb's version contains in-frame clones alone and is incomplete. Of tens of thousands of clones in the sample, approximately 90% are singletons; the top ten hold about 20%. The specimen comprised peripheral blood, sampled before any cancer treatment. This TCR was sampled from a man aged 35 to 70 with stage I lung adenocarcinoma. This rearrangement joins TRBV2 to TRBJ2-7; 7 bases agree with TRBD1. The CDR3 loop reads CASSEPLSTGTTYEQYF. The CDR3 DNA reads TGTGCCAGCAGTGAACCTTTATCGACAGGGACGACCTACGAGCAGTACTTC.